Listed below are T cell receptor beta chains from one sample, sequenced in a study of immune cell composition in non-small cell lung cancer. Repertoires were generated with immunoSEQ multiplex PCR, while TCRdb's copy carries only in-frame clones and drops some. The sample consists of around 16,000 clones, over 70% of them appearing once. This same sample was also part of a study on CD4 T cells in lung cancer.

The specimen was non-adjacent lung tissue. The receptors come from a human donor with non-small cell lung cancer. The CDR3 runs from the conserved cysteine through the conserved F or W. The D gene is left open where the match is weak. Size values are once, few and many counts, or a class for expanded clones, and some rows have none.

size | J | D | V | CDR3 | DNA
NA | TRBJ2-1 | NA | TRBV27 | CASSLPDSYNEQFF | TGTGCCAGCAGTTTACCCGACTCGTACAATGAGCAGTTCTTC
NA | TRBJ1-2 | NA | TRBV7-9 | CASSLEGGYGYTF | TGTGCCAGCAGCTTAGAAGGAGGCTATGGCTACACCTTC
NA | TRBJ1-4 | TRBD1 | TRBV5-1 | CASMGGTGTNEKLFF | TGCGCCAGCATGGGGGGGACAGGGACTAATGAAAAACTGTTTTTT
NA | TRBJ2-3 | TRBD2 | TRBV28 | CASSLSAGGSTDTQYF | TGTGCCAGCAGTTTGAGCGCGGGGGGTAGCACAGATACGCAGTATTTT
NA | TRBJ1-1 | TRBD1 | TRBV2 | CASSAAGTANTEAFF | TGTGCCAGCAGTGCCGCAGGGACAGCGAACACTGAAGCTTTCTTT
NA | TRBJ1-1 | NA | TRBV10-3 | CAISESGGGAFF | TGTGCCATCAGTGAGTCGGGGGGGGGCGCTTTCTTT
NA | TRBJ2-1 | TRBD1 | TRBV15 | CATSRAGQGGYNEQFF | TGTGCCACCAGCAGGGCAGGACAGGGGGGATACAATGAGCAGTTCTTC
NA | TRBJ1-5 | TRBD1 | TRBV29-1 | CSVGGTGRPQHF | TGCAGCGTTGGGGGGACAGGGAGGCCCCAGCATTTT
NA | TRBJ1-5 | TRBD1 | TRBV15 | CATSSDREVQPQHF | TGTGCCACCAGCAGCGACAGGGAAGTTCAGCCCCAGCATTTT
NA | TRBJ2-2 | NA | TRBV6-1 | CASSPPGTNTGELFF | TGTGCCAGCAGCCCCCCCGGGACCAACACCGGGGAGCTGTTTTTT
NA | TRBJ2-7 | TRBD1 | TRBV6-1 | CASSDPGQGYEQYF | TGTGCCAGCAGTGATCCGGGACAGGGCTACGAGCAGTACTTC
NA | TRBJ1-1 | NA | TRBV5-1 | CASSPGSNTEAFF | TGCGCCAGCAGCCCCGGGAGCAACACTGAAGCTTTCTTT
NA | TRBJ2-1 | TRBD2 | TRBV7-2 | CASSLDSGTNSNEQFF | TGTGCCAGCAGCTTAGATTCCGGGACTAACAGCAATGAGCAGTTCTTC
NA | TRBJ2-2 | TRBD2 | TRBV6-4 | CASSLTGTSLTGELFF | TGTGCCAGCAGTCTGACTGGGACTAGTCTCACCGGGGAGCTGTTTTTT
NA | TRBJ2-7 | NA | TRBV7-2 | CASSFSASYEQYF | TGTGCCAGCAGCTTCTCGGCTTCCTACGAGCAGTACTTC
NA | TRBJ1-5 | NA | TRBV27 | CASSFGGGSLNQPQHF | TGTGCCAGCAGTTTTGGAGGCGGATCCCTCAATCAGCCCCAGCATTTT
NA | TRBJ2-5 | TRBD2 | TRBV9 | CASSVGRLAGGAETQYF | TGTGCCAGCAGCGTAGGAAGACTGGCGGGGGGAGCCGAGACCCAGTACTTC
few | TRBJ1-5 | NA | TRBV18 | CASSEQGPSNQPQHF | TGTGCCAGCTCCGAACAGGGCCCTAGCAATCAGCCCCAGCATTTT
NA | TRBJ2-5 | NA | TRBV2 | CASTGQIQETQYF | TGTGCCAGCACAGGGCAGATCCAAGAGACCCAGTACTTC
NA | TRBJ1-4 | TRBD1 | TRBV7-9 | CASSQKPGQGSEKLFF | TGCGCCAGCAGCCAAAAACCGGGACAGGGAAGTGAAAAACTGTTTTTT
NA | TRBJ2-7 | NA | TRBV5-4 | CASSLQGTDYEQYF | TGTGCCAGCAGCTTGCAAGGTACCGACTACGAGCAGTACTTC
NA | TRBJ2-5 | TRBD2 | TRBV7-9 | CASSLALAGGQETQYF | TGTGCCAGCAGCTTAGCGCTAGCGGGGGGACAAGAGACCCAGTACTTC
few | TRBJ1-6 | TRBD1 | TRBV25-1 | CASSGQGGSPLHF | TGTGCCAGCAGTGGACAGGGGGGTTCACCCCTCCACTTT